This TCR beta chain was captured in a study of CXCR3-negative and CXCR3-positive naive CD8 T cells. Whole-study findings and limits: Cryopreserved cells partially lost CXCR3 expression, and fresh PBMCs were used in most assays. TRBV-TRBJ usage was similar across naive CXCR3 subsets but distinct in memory cells. CXCR3-positive naive cells carried more hydrophobic TRB CDR3s than CXCR3-negative ones.

This clonotype is called medium-sized based on its frequency. Its antigen is unknown. The CDR3 is made up of 17 amino acids. Germline V CDR1 and CDR2: SGHTA, FQGNSA. TRB cDNA libraries were made by UMI-labeled 5' RACE. TCRdb re-called the 5' RACE reads; one entry per CDR3 protein, DNA not given. The table lists 6,000 to 8,500 distinct CDR3 sequences. Sequencing was performed on naive CXCR3+ CD8+ T cells from blood. Subset here: CD45RO-CCR7+CD27+CD95- naive CD8+ T cells expressing CXCR3 (TNR3+). V is TRBV7-2 and J is TRBJ2-2; lacking DNA, the TRBD2 call made by TCRdb goes unchecked. This receptor was taken from a human donor in good health. Some clones in this sample may be carry-over from other donors' samples. CDR3 in amino acids: CASSPQGLAGATGELFF.